Given below is one T cell receptor beta chain in context. Its antigen remains unknown. A single base separates this from a much larger clone, so it may be a read error. Trimming left V 2 bases short and J 7 bases short, with 16 bases between. The germline V gene has CDR1 SGHKS and CDR2 YYEKEE (reference sequence). The CDR3 consists of 15 residues. The data stem from a study of tumor-infiltrating lymphocytes in primary liver carcinoma. Turning to the study itself: Cases comprised patients with primary liver carcinoma who received surgical resection.

Overall study results and limits: Tumor-blood pairs (like tumor-adjacent pairs) overlapped less than tumor region pairs did.

The researchers produced TCR beta cDNA from approximately 0.45 ug total RNA with a constant-region primer. Libraries of TCR beta came from three nested multiplex PCR rounds with slightly modified ARM-PCR. Both of the initial two PCR rounds ran for 10 cycles and employed TRBV1-TRBV30 forward primers alongside a C-beta reverse primer. TCRdb used MiXCR to reprocess the multiplex PCR reads, holding one entry per CDR3 protein. Of about 330,000 distinct CDR3 sequences listed, about two thirds were seen once; the top ten hold about 6%. Germline DNA was extracted too, while blood RNA derived from unsorted whole blood. The authors collected four milliliters of peripheral blood before surgery.

Sequencing was carried out using peripheral blood. This receptor was taken from a man aged 40-55 years with primary liver carcinoma and hepatitis B virus infection. The chain links TRBV5-5 to TRBJ2-1; D unresolved. CDR3 protein: CASSFSVGSQNEQFF. The CDR3 DNA sequence: TGTGCCAGCAGCTTCAGTGTGGGGTCGCAAAATGAGCAGTTCTTC.